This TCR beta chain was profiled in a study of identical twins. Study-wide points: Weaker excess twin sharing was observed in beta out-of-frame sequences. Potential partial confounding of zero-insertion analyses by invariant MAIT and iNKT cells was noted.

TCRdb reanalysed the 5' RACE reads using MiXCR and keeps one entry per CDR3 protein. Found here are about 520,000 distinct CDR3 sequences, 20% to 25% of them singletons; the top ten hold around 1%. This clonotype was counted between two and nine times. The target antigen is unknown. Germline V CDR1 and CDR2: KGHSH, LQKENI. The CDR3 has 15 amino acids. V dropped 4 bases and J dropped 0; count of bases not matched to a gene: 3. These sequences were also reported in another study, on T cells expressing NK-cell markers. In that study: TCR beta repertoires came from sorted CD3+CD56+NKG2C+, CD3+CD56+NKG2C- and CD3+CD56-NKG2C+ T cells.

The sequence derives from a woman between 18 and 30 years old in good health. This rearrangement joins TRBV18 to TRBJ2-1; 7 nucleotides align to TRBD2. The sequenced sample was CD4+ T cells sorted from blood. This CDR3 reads CASSRDYLSYNEQFF. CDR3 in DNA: TGTGCCAGCTCACGGGACTACCTCTCCTACAATGAGCAGTTCTTC.